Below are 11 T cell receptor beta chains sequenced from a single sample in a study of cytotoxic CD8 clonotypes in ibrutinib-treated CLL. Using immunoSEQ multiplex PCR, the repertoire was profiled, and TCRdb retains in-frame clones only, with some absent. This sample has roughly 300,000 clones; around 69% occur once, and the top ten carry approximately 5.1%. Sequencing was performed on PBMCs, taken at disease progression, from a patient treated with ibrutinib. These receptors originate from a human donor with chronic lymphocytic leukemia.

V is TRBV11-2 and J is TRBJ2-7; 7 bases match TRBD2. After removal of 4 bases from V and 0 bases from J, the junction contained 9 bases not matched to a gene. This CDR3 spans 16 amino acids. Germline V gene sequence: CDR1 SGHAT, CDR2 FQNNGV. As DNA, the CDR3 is TGTGCCAGCAGCTCCCAATCGCGGGGGAGCTCCTACGAGCAGTACTTC. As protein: CASSSQSRGSSYEQYF.

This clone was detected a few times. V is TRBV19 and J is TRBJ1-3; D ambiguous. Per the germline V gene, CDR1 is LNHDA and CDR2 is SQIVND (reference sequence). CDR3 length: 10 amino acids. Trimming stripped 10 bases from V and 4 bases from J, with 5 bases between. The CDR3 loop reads CATRGNTIYF. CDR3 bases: TGTGCCACCCGCGGAAACACCATATATTTT.

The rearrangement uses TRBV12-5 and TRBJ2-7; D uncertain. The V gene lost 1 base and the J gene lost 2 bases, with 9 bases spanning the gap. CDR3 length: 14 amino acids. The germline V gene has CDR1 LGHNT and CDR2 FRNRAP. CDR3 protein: CASGLGSRPYEQYF. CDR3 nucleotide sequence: TGTGCTAGTGGTTTGGGGTCTCGCCCCTACGAGCAGTACTTC.

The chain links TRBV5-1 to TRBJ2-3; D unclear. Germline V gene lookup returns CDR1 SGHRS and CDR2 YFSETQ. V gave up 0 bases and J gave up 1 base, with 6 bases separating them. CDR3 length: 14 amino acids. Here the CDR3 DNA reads TGCGCCAGCAGCTTGGTTGCAGGCACAGATACGCAGTATTTT. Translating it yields CASSLVAGTDTQYF.

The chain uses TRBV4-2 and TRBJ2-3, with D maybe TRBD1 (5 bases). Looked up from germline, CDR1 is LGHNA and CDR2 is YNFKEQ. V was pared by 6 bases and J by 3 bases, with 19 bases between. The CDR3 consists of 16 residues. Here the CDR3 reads CASRRTVGEGTDTQYF. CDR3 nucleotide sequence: TGTGCCAGCAGGCGGACGGTAGGGGAAGGGACAGATACGCAGTATTTT.

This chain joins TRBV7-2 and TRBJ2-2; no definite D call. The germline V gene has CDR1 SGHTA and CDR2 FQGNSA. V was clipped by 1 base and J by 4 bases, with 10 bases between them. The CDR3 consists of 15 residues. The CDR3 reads CASSLESQTTGELFF. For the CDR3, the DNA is TGTGCCAGCAGCTTAGAGAGCCAAACCACCGGGGAGCTGTTTTTT.

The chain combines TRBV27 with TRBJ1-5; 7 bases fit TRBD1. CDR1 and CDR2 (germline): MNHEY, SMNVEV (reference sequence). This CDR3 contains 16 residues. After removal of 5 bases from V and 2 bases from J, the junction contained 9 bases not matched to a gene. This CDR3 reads CASSPLPGGGNQPQHF. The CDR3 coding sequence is TGTGCCAGCAGTCCATTACCAGGGGGGGGCAATCAGCCCCAGCATTTT.

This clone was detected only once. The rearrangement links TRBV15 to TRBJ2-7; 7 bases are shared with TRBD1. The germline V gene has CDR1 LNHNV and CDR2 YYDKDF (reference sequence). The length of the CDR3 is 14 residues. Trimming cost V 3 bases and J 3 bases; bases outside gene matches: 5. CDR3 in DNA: TGTGCCACCAGCAGGGGGGACAGAGACTACGAGCAGTACTTC. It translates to CATSRGDRDYEQYF.

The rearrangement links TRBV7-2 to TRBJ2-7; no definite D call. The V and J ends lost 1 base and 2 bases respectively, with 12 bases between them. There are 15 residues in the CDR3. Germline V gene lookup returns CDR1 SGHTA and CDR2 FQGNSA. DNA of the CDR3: TGTGCCAGCAGCTTAGTACGTGTCAACACCTACGAGCAGTACTTC. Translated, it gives CASSLVRVNTYEQYF.

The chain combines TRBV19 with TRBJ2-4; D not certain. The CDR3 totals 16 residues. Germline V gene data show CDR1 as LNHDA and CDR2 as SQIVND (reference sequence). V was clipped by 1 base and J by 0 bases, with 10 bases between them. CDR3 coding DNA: TGTGCCAGTAGTATAGGAGAGTATAAAGCCAAAAACATTCAGTACTTC. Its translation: CASSIGEYKAKNIQYF.

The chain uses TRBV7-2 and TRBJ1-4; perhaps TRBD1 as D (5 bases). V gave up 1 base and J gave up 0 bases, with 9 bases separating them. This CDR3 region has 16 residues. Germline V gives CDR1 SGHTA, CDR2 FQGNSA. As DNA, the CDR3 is TGTGCCAGCAGCTTAGGGTCGGGACCAACTAATGAAAAACTGTTTTTT. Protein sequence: CASSLGSGPTNEKLFF.